Each of the 3 T cell receptor beta chains below was sequenced from the same sample in a study of cytomegalovirus exposure and HLA in healthy donors. PCR employed 60 Vbeta and 13 Jbeta primers. The data were produced by immunoSEQ multiplex PCR, yet TCRdb's version contains in-frame clones alone and is incomplete. The sample comprises 150,000 to 200,000 clones, 70% to 90% of which are singletons, and around 2.1% rests with the top ten. Material: PBMCs. The receptors originated from a young woman in good health and CMV-seropositive.

The chain uses TRBV19 and TRBJ2-1; TRBD1 might be the D (5 bases). Germline V gene data show CDR1 as LNHDA and CDR2 as SQIVND (reference sequence). The germline V and J ends were trimmed by 2 bases and 6 bases, with 8 bases remaining between them. CDR3 length: 13 amino acids. This CDR3 reads CASSITGANEQFF. CDR3 DNA: TGTGCCAGTAGTATAACTGGGGCCAATGAGCAGTTCTTC.

The rearrangement links TRBV28 to TRBJ2-7, with 12 nucleotides matching TRBD1. The CDR3 has 15 amino acids. Germline CDR1 MDHEN, CDR2 SYDVKM. The V and J ends lost 6 bases and 4 bases, in that order; junction bases with no gene match: 7. The CDR3 spells CASRAGTGGWYEQYF. For the CDR3, the DNA is TGTGCCAGCAGGGCTGGGACAGGGGGCTGGTACGAGCAGTACTTC.

This clone was seen a handful of times. V is TRBV13 and J is TRBJ2-5; TRBD2 aligns across 7 bases. Germline-derived CDR1 and CDR2 are PRHDT and FYEKMQ (reference sequence). The junction had 7 bases not matched to a gene; V was cut back by 0 bases and J by 6 bases. The CDR3 sequence is 15 residues long. The CDR3, as DNA: TGTGCCAGCAGCTTAGGAGCGGGGACGGTCAAGACCCAGTACTTC. Translating gives CASSLGAGTVKTQYF.